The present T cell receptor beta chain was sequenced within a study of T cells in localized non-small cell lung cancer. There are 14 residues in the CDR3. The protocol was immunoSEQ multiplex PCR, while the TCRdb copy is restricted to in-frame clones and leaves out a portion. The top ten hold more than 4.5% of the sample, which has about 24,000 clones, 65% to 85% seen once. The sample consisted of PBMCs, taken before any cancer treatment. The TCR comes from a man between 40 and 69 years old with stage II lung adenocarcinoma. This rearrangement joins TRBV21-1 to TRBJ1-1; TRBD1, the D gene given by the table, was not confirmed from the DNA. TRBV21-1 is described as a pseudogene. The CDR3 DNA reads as TGTGCCAGCAGCAAAGCCCGACAATACACTGAAGCTTTCTTT. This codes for CASSKARQYTEAFF.